The 7 T cell receptor beta chains in this list originate from one sample, sequenced in a study of CD8 T cells in ankylosing spondylitis. TCRdb fed the 5' RACE reads into MiXCR, producing one record per CDR3 protein. In the table there are 250,000 to 350,000 distinct CDR3 sequences, less than 25% of which are singletons. Source material: blood, either unsorted or a sorted T cell fraction (not recorded which). The source of these receptors is a female donor with ankylosing spondylitis or in good health (not recorded which).

This clonotype was seen only a few times. The V gene is TRBV13, the J gene TRBJ2-1; 11 positions match TRBD2. CDR1 and CDR2 (germline): PRHDT, FYEKMQ (reference sequence). CDR3 size: 16 residues. V was pared by 5 bases and J by 5 bases, with 8 bases of the junction left unmatched. In DNA, the CDR3 is TGTGCCAGCAGCATCTTAGCGGGAGGGGGCCACAATGAGCAGTTCTTC. Its translation: CASSILAGGGHNEQFF.

Ten or more counts support this clonotype. The rearrangement uses TRBV20-1 and TRBJ2-7, with 10 bases that match TRBD1. Germline lookup yields CDR1 DFQATT and CDR2 SNEGSKA (reference sequence). The V gene end was trimmed by 5 bases and the J gene end by 5 bases; junction bases not matched to a gene: 15. This CDR3 is built from 16 residues. The CDR3 nucleotides read TGCAGTGCTCAACGACGGACAGGGGGTCAAGTCGACGAGCAGTACTTC. Translation: CSAQRRTGGQVDEQYF.

The sample holds a few counts of this clonotype. J is TRBJ1-3 and V is TRBV20-1; D is unclear. Germline V gives CDR1 DFQATT, CDR2 SNEGSKA (reference sequence). This CDR3 region has 12 residues. V shed 0 bases and J shed 3 bases, with 3 bases lying between them. The CDR3: CSARDDGNTIYF. In DNA, the CDR3 is TGCAGTGCTAGAGATGATGGAAACACCATATATTTT.

The CDR3: CASSSPGVAGGPSSYNEQFF. The CDR3 DNA sequence: TGTGCCAGCAGCTCCCCCGGGGTAGCGGGAGGTCCTAGCTCCTACAATGAGCAGTTCTTC. V gene TRBV11-2 combines with J gene TRBJ2-1, with 10 bases identical to TRBD2. Germline V CDR1 and CDR2: SGHAT, FQNNGV. Losses at the gene ends were 4 bases for V and 0 bases for J; bases not matched to a gene: 15. This CDR3 comprises 20 residues.

This clonotype was counted between two and nine times. The V gene is TRBV6-2 or TRBV6-3, the J gene TRBJ1-1; D unclear. Trimming stripped 2 bases from V and 1 base from J, with 11 bases between. The CDR3 extends over 15 amino acids. Germline lookup yields CDR1 MNHEY and CDR2 SVGEGT. The CDR3 sequence: CASSYRGHKNTEAFF. Written as DNA, the CDR3 is TGTGCCAGCAGTTACCGAGGGCATAAGAACACTGAAGCTTTCTTT.

This clonotype was detected only a few times. The chain carries TRBV6-5 and TRBJ2-1; the match to TRBD2 covers 8 bases. The CDR3 covers 16 residues. After removal of 0 bases from V and 2 bases from J, the junction contained 3 bases not matched to a gene. The V gene's germline CDR1 is MNHEY and CDR2 SVGAGI. CDR3 bases: TGTGCCAGCAGTTACTCCATTAGCGGGACCTACAATGAGCAGTTCTTC. Its protein product is CASSYSISGTYNEQFF.

This sequence joins TRBV5-6 and TRBJ2-7; D is unclear. Germline CDR1 reads SGHDT; CDR2 reads YYEEEE. V was trimmed by 4 bases and J by 13 bases, leaving 18 bases between them. The CDR3 extends over 12 amino acids. This CDR3 is CASSRRSGEEYF. CDR3 nucleotides: TGTGCCAGCAGCCGCCGTAGTGGCGAGGAATACTTC.